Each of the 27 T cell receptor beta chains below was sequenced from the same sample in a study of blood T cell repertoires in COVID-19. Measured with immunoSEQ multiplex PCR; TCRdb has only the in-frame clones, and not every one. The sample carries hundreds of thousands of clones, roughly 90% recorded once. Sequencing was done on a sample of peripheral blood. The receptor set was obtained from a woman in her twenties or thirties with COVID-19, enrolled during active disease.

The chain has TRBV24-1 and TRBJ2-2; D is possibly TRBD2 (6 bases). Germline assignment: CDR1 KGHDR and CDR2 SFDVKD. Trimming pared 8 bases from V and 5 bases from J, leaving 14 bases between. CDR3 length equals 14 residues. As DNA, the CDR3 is TGTGCCACCACAGGGTCAGGAGGGACCGGGGAGCTGTTTTTT. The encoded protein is CATTGSGGTGELFF.

This CDR3 is CASSLRPGQKYLNTEAFF. Written as DNA, the CDR3 is TGTGCCAGCAGCTTAAGACCGGGACAGAAGTATTTGAACACTGAAGCTTTCTTT. The chain uses TRBV7-6 and TRBJ1-1, with 7 bases lining up with TRBD1. V was clipped by 2 bases and J by 0 bases; unmatched bases: 12. This CDR3 spans 18 amino acids. Germline CDR1 reads SGHVS; CDR2 reads FNYEAQ.

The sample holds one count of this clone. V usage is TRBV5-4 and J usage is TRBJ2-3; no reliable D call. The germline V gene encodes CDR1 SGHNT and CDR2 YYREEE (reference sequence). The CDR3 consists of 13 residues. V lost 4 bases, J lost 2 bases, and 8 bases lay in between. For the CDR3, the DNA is TGTGCCAGCAGCCACTGGGCCACAGATACGCAGTATTTT. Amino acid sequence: CASSHWATDTQYF. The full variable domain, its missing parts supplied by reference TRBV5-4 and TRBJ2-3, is ETGVTQSPTHLIKTRGQQVTLRCSSQSGHNTVSWYQQALGQGPQFIFQYYREEENGRGNFPPRFSGLQFPNYSSELNVNALELDDSALYLCASSHWATDTQYFGPGTRLTVL.

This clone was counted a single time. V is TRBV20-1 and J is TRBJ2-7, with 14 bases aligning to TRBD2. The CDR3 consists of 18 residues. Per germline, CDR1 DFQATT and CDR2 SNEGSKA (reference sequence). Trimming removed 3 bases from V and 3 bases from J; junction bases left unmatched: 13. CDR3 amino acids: CSASLAGGLAGVHYEQYF. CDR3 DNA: TGCAGTGCTAGTCTCGCGGGGGGACTAGCGGGGGTCCACTACGAGCAGTACTTC.

CDR3 DNA: TGTGCCAGCTCACCTTCTCTGGACTACTATGGCTACACCTTC. Its translation is CASSPSLDYYGYTF. The chain carries TRBV18 and TRBJ1-2; D remains unclear. V was pared by 3 bases and J by 3 bases, with 11 bases between. The CDR3 is 14 amino acids. The germline CDR1 and CDR2 sequences are KGHSH and LQKENI.

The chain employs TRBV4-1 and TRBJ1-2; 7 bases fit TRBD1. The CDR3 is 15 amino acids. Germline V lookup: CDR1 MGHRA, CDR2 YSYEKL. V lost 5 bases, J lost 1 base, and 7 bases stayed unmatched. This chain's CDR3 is CASSYQSGGNYGYTF. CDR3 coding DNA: TGCGCCAGCAGCTACCAGTCAGGGGGTAACTATGGCTACACCTTC.

CDR3 residues: CASSLRQGRTPQHF. CDR3 bases: TGTGCCAGCAGTTTAAGGCAGGGTCGCACGCCCCAGCATTTT. This sequence joins TRBV27 and TRBJ1-5, with a tentative D call TRBD1 (5 bases). Germline V gene lookup returns CDR1 MNHEY and CDR2 SMNVEV (reference sequence). The V and J ends lost 2 bases and 9 bases respectively, with 14 bases between them. The CDR3 loop spans 14 amino acids.

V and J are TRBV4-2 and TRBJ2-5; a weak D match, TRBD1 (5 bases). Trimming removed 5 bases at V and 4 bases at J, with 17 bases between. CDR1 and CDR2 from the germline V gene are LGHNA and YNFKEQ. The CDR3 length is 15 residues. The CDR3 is CASSWGQGPGETQYF. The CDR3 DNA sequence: TGTGCCAGCAGCTGGGGTCAGGGCCCGGGAGAGACCCAGTACTTC.

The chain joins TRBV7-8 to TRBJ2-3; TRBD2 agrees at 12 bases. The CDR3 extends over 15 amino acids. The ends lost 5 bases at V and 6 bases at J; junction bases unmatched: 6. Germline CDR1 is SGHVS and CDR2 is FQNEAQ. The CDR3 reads CASSAWLAGGDTQYF. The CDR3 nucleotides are TGTGCCAGCAGCGCATGGCTAGCGGGGGGGGATACGCAGTATTTT.

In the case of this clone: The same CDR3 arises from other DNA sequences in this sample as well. The DNA of the CDR3 is TGTGCCAGCAGCCCAACAGTAAACTATGGCTACACCTTC. Its translation: CASSPTVNYGYTF. The V gene is TRBV5-6, the J gene TRBJ1-2; D gene uncertain. The V end lost 4 bases, the J end lost 2 bases, and 9 bases lay between the germline ends. CDR1 is SGHDT and CDR2 is YYEEEE in the germline V gene. There are 13 residues in the CDR3. Full variable domain (missing parts from reference TRBV5-6 and TRBJ1-2): DAGVTQSPTHLIKTRGQQVTLRCSPKSGHDTVSWYQQALGQGPQFIFQYYEEEERQRGNFPDRFSGHQFPNYSSELNVNALLLGDSALYLCASSPTVNYGYTFGSGTRLTVV.

CDR3 protein: CASSFSRRGSNQPQHF. The CDR3 coding sequence is TGTGCCAGCAGTTTCTCGAGGCGGGGTAGCAATCAGCCCCAGCATTTT. This chain connects TRBV28 to TRBJ1-5; no reliable D call. Trimming cost V 3 bases and J 0 bases, with 12 bases left between them. Germline-derived CDR1 and CDR2 are MDHEN and SYDVKM. The CDR3 is 16 amino acids. The variable domain in full, with the rest retrieved from reference TRBV28 and TRBJ1-5, is DVKVTQSSRYLVKRTGEKVFLECVQDMDHENMFWYRQDPGLGLRLIYFSYDVKMKEKGDIPEGYSVSREKKERFSLILESASTNQTSMYLCASSFSRRGSNQPQHFGDGTRLSIL.

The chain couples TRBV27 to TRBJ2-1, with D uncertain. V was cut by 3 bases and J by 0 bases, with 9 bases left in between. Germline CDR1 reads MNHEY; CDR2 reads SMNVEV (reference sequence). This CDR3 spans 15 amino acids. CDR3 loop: CASSFSSSSYNEQFF. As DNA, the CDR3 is TGTGCCAGCAGTTTTTCGTCTAGCTCCTACAATGAGCAGTTCTTC.

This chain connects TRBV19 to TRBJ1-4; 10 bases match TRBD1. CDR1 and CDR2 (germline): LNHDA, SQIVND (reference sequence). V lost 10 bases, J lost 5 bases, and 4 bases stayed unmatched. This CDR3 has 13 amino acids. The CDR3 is CATQGQGNEKLFF. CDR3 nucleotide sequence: TGTGCCACCCAGGGACAGGGGAATGAAAAACTGTTTTTT. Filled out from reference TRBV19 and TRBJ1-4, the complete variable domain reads DGGITQSPKYLFRKEGQNVTLSCEQNLNHDAMYWYRQDPGQGLRLIYYSQIVNDFQKGDIAEGYSVSREKKESFPLTVTSAQKNPTAFYLCATQGQGNEKLFFGSGTQLSVL.

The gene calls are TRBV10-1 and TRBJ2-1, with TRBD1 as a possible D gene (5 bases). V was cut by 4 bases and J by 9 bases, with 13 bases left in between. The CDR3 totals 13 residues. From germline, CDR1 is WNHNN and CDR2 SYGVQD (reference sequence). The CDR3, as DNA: TGCGCCAGCAGTGGTTCAGGGAAAGGTGAGCAGTTCTTC. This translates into CASSGSGKGEQFF.

CDR3 protein: CASSLLAGGGYEQYF. The CDR3 DNA follows: TGCGCCAGCAGCTTGTTGGCAGGGGGCGGATACGAGCAGTACTTC. The chain joins TRBV5-1 to TRBJ2-7, with TRBD1 matching over 8 bases. This CDR3 spans 15 amino acids. Germline V gene sequence: CDR1 SGHRS, CDR2 YFSETQ. V lost 1 base to trimming and J lost 4 bases; unmatched junction nucleotides: 7. The whole variable domain, remainder taken from reference TRBV5-1 and TRBJ2-7, is KAGVTQTPRYLIKTRGQQVTLSCSPISGHRSVSWYQQTPGQGLQFLFEYFSETQRNKGNFPGRFSGRQFSNSRSEMNVSTLELGDSALYLCASSLLAGGGYEQYFGPGTRLTVT.

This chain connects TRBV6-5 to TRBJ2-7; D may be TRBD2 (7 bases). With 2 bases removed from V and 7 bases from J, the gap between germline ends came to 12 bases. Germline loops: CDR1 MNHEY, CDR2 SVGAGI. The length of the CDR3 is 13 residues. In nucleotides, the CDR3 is TGTGCCAGCAGTTACGAGGGGGGGGCTGAGCAGTACTTC. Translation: CASSYEGGAEQYF.

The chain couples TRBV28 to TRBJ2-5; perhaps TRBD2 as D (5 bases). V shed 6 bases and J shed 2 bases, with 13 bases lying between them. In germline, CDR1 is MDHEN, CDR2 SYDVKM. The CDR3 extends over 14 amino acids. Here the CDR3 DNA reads TGTGCCAGCAGCCTAGCTTTAAGGCAAGAGACCCAGTACTTC. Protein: CASSLALRQETQYF. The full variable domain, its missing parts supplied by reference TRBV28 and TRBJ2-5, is DVKVTQSSRYLVKRTGEKVFLECVQDMDHENMFWYRQDPGLGLRLIYFSYDVKMKEKGDIPEGYSVSREKKERFSLILESASTNQTSMYLCASSLALRQETQYFGPGTRLLVL.

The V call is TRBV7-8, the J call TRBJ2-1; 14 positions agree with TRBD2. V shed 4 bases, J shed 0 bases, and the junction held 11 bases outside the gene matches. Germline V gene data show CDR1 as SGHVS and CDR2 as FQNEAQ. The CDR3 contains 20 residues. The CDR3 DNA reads TGTGCCAGCAGCTGGGGACTAGCGGGGGCCGGGACTATCTCCTACAATGAGCAGTTCTTC. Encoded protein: CASSWGLAGAGTISYNEQFF.

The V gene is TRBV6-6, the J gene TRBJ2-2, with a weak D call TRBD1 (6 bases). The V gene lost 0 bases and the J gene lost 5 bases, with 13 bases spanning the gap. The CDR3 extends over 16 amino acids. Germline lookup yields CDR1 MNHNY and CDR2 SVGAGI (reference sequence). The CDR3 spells CASSYSQGMGTGELFF. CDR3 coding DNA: TGTGCCAGCAGTTACTCACAGGGTATGGGTACCGGGGAGCTGTTTTTT.

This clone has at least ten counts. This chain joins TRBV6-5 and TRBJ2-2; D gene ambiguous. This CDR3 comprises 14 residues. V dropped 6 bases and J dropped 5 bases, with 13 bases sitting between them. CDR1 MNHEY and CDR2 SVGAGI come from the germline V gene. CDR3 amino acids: CASSLDSPTGELFF. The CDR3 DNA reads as TGTGCCAGCAGCCTGGATAGCCCGACCGGGGAGCTGTTTTTT.

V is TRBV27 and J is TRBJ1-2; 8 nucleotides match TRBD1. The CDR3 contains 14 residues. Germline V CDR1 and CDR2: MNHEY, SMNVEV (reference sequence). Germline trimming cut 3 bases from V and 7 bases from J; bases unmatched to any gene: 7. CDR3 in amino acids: CASSFGGTGRGYTF. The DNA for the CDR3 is TGTGCCAGCAGTTTTGGAGGGACAGGTCGTGGCTACACCTTC.

This CDR3 is CASSMTGGTDTQYF. DNA for the CDR3: TGTGCCAGCAGTATGACGGGGGGCACAGATACGCAGTATTTT. The chain uses TRBV6-2 or TRBV6-3 and TRBJ2-3, with D maybe TRBD2 (6 bases). The CDR3 is 14 residues long. The germline gives CDR1 MNHEY, CDR2 SVGEGT. V dropped 5 bases and J dropped 1 base, with 10 bases sitting between them.

The CDR3 sequence: CASSLVGRGLETQYF. CDR3 nucleotide sequence: TGCGCCAGCAGCTTGGTAGGCAGGGGGTTGGAGACCCAGTACTTC. V and J are TRBV5-1 and TRBJ2-5; 7 positions agree with TRBD1. The CDR3 loop spans 15 amino acids. J lost 5 bases, V lost 0 bases, and 7 bases had no gene match. Germline V gene lookup returns CDR1 SGHRS and CDR2 YFSETQ.

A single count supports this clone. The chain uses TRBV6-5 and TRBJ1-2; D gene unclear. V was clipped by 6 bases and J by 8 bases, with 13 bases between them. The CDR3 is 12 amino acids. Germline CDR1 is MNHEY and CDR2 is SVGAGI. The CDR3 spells CASSNAIGGYTF. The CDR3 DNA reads TGTGCCAGCAGCAACGCGATCGGGGGCTACACCTTC.

The CDR3 DNA follows: TGTGCCAGCGGGGACAGGGCTCAGACCCAGTACTTC. It codes for CASGDRAQTQYF. The chain couples TRBV7-2 to TRBJ2-5; 9 nucleotides line up with TRBD1. The CDR3 runs to 12 residues. The junction had 4 bases not matched to a gene; V was cut back by 8 bases and J by 6 bases. CDR1 is SGHTA, CDR2 FQGNSA, per germline.

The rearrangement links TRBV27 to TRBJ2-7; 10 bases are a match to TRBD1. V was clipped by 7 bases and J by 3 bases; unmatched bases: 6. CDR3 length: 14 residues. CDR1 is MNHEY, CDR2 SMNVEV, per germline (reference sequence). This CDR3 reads CASTRQGAFYEQYF. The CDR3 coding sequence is TGTGCCAGCACCCGACAGGGGGCCTTCTACGAGCAGTACTTC.

The CDR3: CASSEFGEGETQYF. The CDR3 coding sequence is TGTGCCAGCAGTGAATTTGGGGAGGGCGAGACCCAGTACTTC. The chain couples TRBV25-1 to TRBJ2-5; 7 bases agree with TRBD2. The CDR3 is 14 amino acids. From germline, CDR1 is MGHDK and CDR2 SYGVNS. V shed 1 base, J shed 5 bases, and the junction held 4 bases outside the gene matches.